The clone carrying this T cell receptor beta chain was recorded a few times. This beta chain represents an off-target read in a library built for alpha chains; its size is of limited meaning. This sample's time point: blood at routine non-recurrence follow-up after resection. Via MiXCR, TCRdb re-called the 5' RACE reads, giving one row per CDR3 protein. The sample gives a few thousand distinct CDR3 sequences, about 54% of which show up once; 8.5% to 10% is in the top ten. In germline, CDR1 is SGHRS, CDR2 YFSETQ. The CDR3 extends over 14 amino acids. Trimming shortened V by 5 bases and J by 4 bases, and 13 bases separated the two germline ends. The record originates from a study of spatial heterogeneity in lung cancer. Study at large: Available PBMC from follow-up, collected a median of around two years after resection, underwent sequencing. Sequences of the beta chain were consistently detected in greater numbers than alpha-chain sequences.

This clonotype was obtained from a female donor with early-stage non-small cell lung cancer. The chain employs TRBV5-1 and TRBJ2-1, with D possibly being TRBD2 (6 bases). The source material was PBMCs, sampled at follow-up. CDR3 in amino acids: CASSLVGSYNEQFF. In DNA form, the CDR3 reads TGCGCCAGCAGTCTGGTCGGGAGTTACAATGAGCAGTTCTTC.